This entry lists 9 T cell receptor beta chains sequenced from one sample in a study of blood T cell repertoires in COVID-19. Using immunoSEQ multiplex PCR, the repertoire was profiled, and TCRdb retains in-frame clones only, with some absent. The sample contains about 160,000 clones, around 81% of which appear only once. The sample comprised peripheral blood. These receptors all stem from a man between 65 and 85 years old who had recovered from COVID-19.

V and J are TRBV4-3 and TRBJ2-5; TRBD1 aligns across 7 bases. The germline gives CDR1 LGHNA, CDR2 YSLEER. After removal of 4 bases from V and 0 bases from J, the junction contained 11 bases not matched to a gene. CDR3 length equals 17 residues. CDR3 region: CASSRELPGTDQETQYF. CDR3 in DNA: TGCGCCAGCAGCCGCGAACTACCCGGGACAGACCAAGAGACCCAGTACTTC.

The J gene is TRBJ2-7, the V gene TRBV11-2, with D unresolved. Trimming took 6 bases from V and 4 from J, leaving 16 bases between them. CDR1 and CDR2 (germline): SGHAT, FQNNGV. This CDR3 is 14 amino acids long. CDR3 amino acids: CASSSLSFFYEQYF. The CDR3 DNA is TGTGCCAGCAGTTCCCTTAGTTTTTTTTACGAGCAGTACTTC. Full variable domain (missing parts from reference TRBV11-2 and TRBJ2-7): EAGVAQSPRYKIIEKRQSVAFWCNPISGHATLYWYQQILGQGPKLLIQFQNNGVVDDSQLPKDRFSAERLKGVDSTLKIQPAKLEDSAVYLCASSSLSFFYEQYFGPGTRLTVT.

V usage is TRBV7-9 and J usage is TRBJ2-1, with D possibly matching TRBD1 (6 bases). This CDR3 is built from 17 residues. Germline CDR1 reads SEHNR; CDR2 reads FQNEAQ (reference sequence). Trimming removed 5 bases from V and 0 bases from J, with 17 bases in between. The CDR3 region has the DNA TGTGCCAGCAGCCCGAGGGGGAGTGGGAGCTCCTACAATGAGCAGTTCTTC. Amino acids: CASSPRGSGSSYNEQFF.

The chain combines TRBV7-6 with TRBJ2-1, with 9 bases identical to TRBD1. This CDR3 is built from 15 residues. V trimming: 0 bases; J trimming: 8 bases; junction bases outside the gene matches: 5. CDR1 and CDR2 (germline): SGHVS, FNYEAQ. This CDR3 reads CASSLAGTGGDEQFF. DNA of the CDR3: TGTGCCAGCAGCTTAGCGGGTACAGGGGGCGATGAGCAGTTCTTC.

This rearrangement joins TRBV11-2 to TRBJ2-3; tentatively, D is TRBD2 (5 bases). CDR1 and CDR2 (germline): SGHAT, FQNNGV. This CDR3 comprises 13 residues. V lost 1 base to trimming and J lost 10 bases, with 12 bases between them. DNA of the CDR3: TGTGCCAGCAGCTTAGTTAGTGCAGCGGCGCAGTATTTT. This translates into CASSLVSAAAQYF. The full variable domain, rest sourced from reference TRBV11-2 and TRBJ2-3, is EAGVAQSPRYKIIEKRQSVAFWCNPISGHATLYWYQQILGQGPKLLIQFQNNGVVDDSQLPKDRFSAERLKGVDSTLKIQPAKLEDSAVYLCASSLVSAAAQYFGPGTRLTVL.

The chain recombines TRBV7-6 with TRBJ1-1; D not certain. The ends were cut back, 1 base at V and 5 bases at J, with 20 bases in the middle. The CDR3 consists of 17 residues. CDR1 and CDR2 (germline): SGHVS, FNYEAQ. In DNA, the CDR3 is TGTGCCAGCAGCTTAGGCCAGTTTCGGGGAAGATGGACTGAAGCTTTCTTT. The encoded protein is CASSLGQFRGRWTEAFF.

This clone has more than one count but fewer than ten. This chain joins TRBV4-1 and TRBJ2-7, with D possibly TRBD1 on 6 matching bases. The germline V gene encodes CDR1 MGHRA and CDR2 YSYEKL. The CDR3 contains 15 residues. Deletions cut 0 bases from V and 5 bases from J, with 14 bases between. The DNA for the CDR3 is TGCGCCAGCAGCCAAGATTTTACAGGGTTTAACGAGCAGTACTTC. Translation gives CASSQDFTGFNEQYF.

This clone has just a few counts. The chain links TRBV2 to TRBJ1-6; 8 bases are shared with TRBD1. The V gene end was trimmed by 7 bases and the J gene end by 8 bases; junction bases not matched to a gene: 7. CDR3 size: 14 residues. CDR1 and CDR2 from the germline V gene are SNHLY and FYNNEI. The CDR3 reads CASKGGQEYSPLHF. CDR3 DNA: TGTGCCAGCAAGGGGGGACAGGAGTATTCACCCCTCCACTTT.

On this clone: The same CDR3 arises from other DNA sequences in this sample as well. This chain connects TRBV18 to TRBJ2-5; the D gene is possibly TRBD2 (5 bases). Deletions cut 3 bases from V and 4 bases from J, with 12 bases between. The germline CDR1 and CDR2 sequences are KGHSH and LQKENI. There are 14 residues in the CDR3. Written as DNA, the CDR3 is TGTGCCAGCTCACCGAAGGGTGGAGGAGAGACCCAGTACTTC. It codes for CASSPKGGGETQYF. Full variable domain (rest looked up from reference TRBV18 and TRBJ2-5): NAGVMQNPRHLVRRRGQEARLRCSPMKGHSHVYWYRQLPEEGLKFMVYLQKENIIDESGMPKERFSAEFPKEGPSILRIQQVVRGDSAAYFCASSPKGGGETQYFGPGTRLLVL.